A selection of T cell receptor beta chains follows, all from one sample in a study of T cell responses to AZD1222 COVID-19 vaccine. Measured with immunoSEQ multiplex PCR; TCRdb has only the in-frame clones, and not every one. Among around 95,000 clones listed, around 87% were seen once. The source material was peripheral blood, sampled on day 0 of MenACWY control vaccination. Source of these receptors: an adult in good health. CDR3s include the opening cysteine and the closing phenylalanine or tryptophan. The D gene is left open where the match is weak. Rows may omit the clone size; those that give it use once, few, many or a size class.

CDR3 DNA: TGTGCCAGCAGCCAACACGAGGGCCGCACTGAAGCTTTCTTT
CDR3 protein: CASSQHEGRTEAFF
J gene: TRBJ1-1
D gene: -
V gene: TRBV27
clone size: -

CDR3 DNA: TGTGCCAGCTTGGGACTAGACTATGGCTACACCTTC
CDR3 protein: CASLGLDYGYTF
J gene: TRBJ1-2
D gene: -
V gene: TRBV6-5
clone size: -

CDR3 DNA: TGTGCCAGTGATCCGGGACAGGGCACCTTCAATGAGCAGTTCTTC
CDR3 protein: CASDPGQGTFNEQFF
J gene: TRBJ2-1
D gene: TRBD1
V gene: TRBV19
clone size: -

CDR3 DNA: TGTGCCAGCAGCCCCACCCTAGGGTCCCCTTACAATGAGCAGTTCTTC
CDR3 protein: CASSPTLGSPYNEQFF
J gene: TRBJ2-1
D gene: -
V gene: TRBV7-9
clone size: -

CDR3 DNA: TGTGCCAGCAGGGACCCGGGACAGGGCGCTGGAAACACCATATATTTT
CDR3 protein: CASRDPGQGAGNTIYF
J gene: TRBJ1-3
D gene: TRBD1
V gene: TRBV2
clone size: few

CDR3 DNA: TGTGCCAGCAGCTTTCTTACGAGCGGGAGTGCCTACAATGAGCAGTTCTTC
CDR3 protein: CASSFLTSGSAYNEQFF
J gene: TRBJ2-1
D gene: TRBD2
V gene: TRBV28
clone size: -

CDR3 DNA: TGTGCCAGCAGCTTAGTGGGGGTCGGAGGGGCAGATACGCAGTATTTT
CDR3 protein: CASSLVGVGGADTQYF
J gene: TRBJ2-3
D gene: -
V gene: TRBV7-8
clone size: -

CDR3 DNA: TGTGCCAGCAGTCCGAGTCGGACGGTTTCTACCGAAAAACTGTTTTTT
CDR3 protein: CASSPSRTVSTEKLFF
J gene: TRBJ1-4
D gene: -
V gene: TRBV27
clone size: -

CDR3 DNA: TGTGCCAGCAGGAAGCTGGTGGACAGGAACACTGAAGCTTTCTTT
CDR3 protein: CASRKLVDRNTEAFF
J gene: TRBJ1-1
D gene: -
V gene: TRBV28
clone size: -

CDR3 DNA: TGCGCCAGCAGCCAAGACTACCCGGGGGACCTAAATTCACCCCTCCACTTT
CDR3 protein: CASSQDYPGDLNSPLHF
J gene: TRBJ1-6
D gene: -
V gene: TRBV4-3
clone size: -

CDR3 DNA: TGTGCCAGTAGTATCGGGGGTACAGATACGCAGTATTTT
CDR3 protein: CASSIGGTDTQYF
J gene: TRBJ2-3
D gene: -
V gene: TRBV19
clone size: once

CDR3 DNA: TGTGCCAGCAGCTTGAGTAGCCAGGGGAACACCGGGGAGCTGTTTTTT
CDR3 protein: CASSLSSQGNTGELFF
J gene: TRBJ2-2
D gene: -
V gene: TRBV5-6
clone size: -

CDR3 DNA: TGTGCCAGCAGTTTCGGGGGCCGTCAGCCCCAGCATTTT
CDR3 protein: CASSFGGRQPQHF
J gene: TRBJ1-5
D gene: -
V gene: TRBV12-3/TRBV12-4
clone size: -

CDR3 DNA: TGTGCCAGCAGCCGAGGACAGAATGAAAAACTGTTTTTT
CDR3 protein: CASSRGQNEKLFF
J gene: TRBJ1-4
D gene: -
V gene: TRBV7-9
clone size: -

CDR3 DNA: TGTGCCAGCAGCTTGTTAGGGTTGGGGGAGACCCAGTACTTC
CDR3 protein: CASSLLGLGETQYF
J gene: TRBJ2-5
D gene: -
V gene: TRBV7-2
clone size: -

CDR3 DNA: TGTGCCGCGGGCAGGATGAACACTGAAGCTTTCTTT
CDR3 protein: CAAGRMNTEAFF
J gene: TRBJ1-1
D gene: -
V gene: TRBV2
clone size: -

CDR3 DNA: TGCGCCAGCAGTGAGTCGACAGTCTACGAGCAGTACTTC
CDR3 protein: CASSESTVYEQYF
J gene: TRBJ2-7
D gene: -
V gene: TRBV10-2
clone size: -

CDR3 DNA: TGTGCCAGCAGTCGTTGGGGGGACAGGGGGTATAATTCACCCCTCCACTTT
CDR3 protein: CASSRWGDRGYNSPLHF
J gene: TRBJ1-6
D gene: TRBD1
V gene: TRBV6-6
clone size: few

CDR3 DNA: TGTGCCAGCAGCTCCCAAACGGGTACTGAAGCTTTCTTT
CDR3 protein: CASSSQTGTEAFF
J gene: TRBJ1-1
D gene: -
V gene: TRBV11-3
clone size: -

CDR3 DNA: TGTGCCAGCAGCACCCTGGGGGGCCAATCCAAAAACATTCAGTACTTC
CDR3 protein: CASSTLGGQSKNIQYF
J gene: TRBJ2-4
D gene: -
V gene: TRBV21-1
clone size: -

CDR3 DNA: TGTGCCAGCTCAACCACACAGGGATTCTCCTACAATGAGCAGTTCTTC
CDR3 protein: CASSTTQGFSYNEQFF
J gene: TRBJ2-1
D gene: -
V gene: TRBV18
clone size: once

CDR3 DNA: TGTGCCAGCAGCCCGCCATCGGTAGCCGTCAATGAGCAGTTCTTC
CDR3 protein: CASSPPSVAVNEQFF
J gene: TRBJ2-1
D gene: -
V gene: TRBV11-2
clone size: few

CDR3 DNA: TGTGCCAGCAGTTCTATCTTTAGGGGGCGCGGAGAGACCCAGTACTTC
CDR3 protein: CASSSIFRGRGETQYF
J gene: TRBJ2-5
D gene: TRBD1
V gene: TRBV6-2/TRBV6-3
clone size: -

CDR3 DNA: TGTGCCAGCAGTTACTACGCCTCGGGCGGTAGCGAGCAGTACTTC
CDR3 protein: CASSYYASGGSEQYF
J gene: TRBJ2-7
D gene: -
V gene: TRBV6-2/TRBV6-3
clone size: -

CDR3 DNA: TGTGCCAGCACCTTCAACCCCGGGACCATGAACACCGGGGAGCTGTTTTTT
CDR3 protein: CASTFNPGTMNTGELFF
J gene: TRBJ2-2
D gene: -
V gene: TRBV28
clone size: once

CDR3 DNA: TGCGCCAGCAGCCAAGATCGAGGGAGGTATGGCTACACCTTC
CDR3 protein: CASSQDRGRYGYTF
J gene: TRBJ1-2
D gene: -
V gene: TRBV4-3
clone size: -

CDR3 DNA: TGTGCCAGCAGCGTAAGATGGGGGATTGTAGATACGCAGTATTTT
CDR3 protein: CASSVRWGIVDTQYF
J gene: TRBJ2-3
D gene: -
V gene: TRBV9
clone size: -

CDR3 DNA: TGTGCCAGCAGTTACTCGAATAGTAATAGGGCTCGTGGCTACACCTTC
CDR3 protein: CASSYSNSNRARGYTF
J gene: TRBJ1-2
D gene: -
V gene: TRBV6-5
clone size: -

CDR3 DNA: TGTGCCAGCAGTTATGGGGTGAACTATAATTCACCCCTCCACTTT
CDR3 protein: CASSYGVNYNSPLHF
J gene: TRBJ1-6
D gene: -
V gene: TRBV6-5
clone size: -

CDR3 DNA: TGTGCCAGCAGTGCCCCGGGGCATCAGCCCCAGCATTTT
CDR3 protein: CASSAPGHQPQHF
J gene: TRBJ1-5
D gene: -
V gene: TRBV6-1
clone size: -

CDR3 DNA: TGTGCCAGCAGAGACCCCACCTCTGGGGCCAACGTCCTGACTTTC
CDR3 protein: CASRDPTSGANVLTF
J gene: TRBJ2-6
D gene: -
V gene: TRBV27
clone size: -

CDR3 DNA: TGTGCCAGCAGCCAAGAGGATGGTAGTGAAGCTTTCTTT
CDR3 protein: CASSQEDGSEAFF
J gene: TRBJ1-1
D gene: -
V gene: TRBV4-2
clone size: -

CDR3 DNA: TGTGCCTGGAACAGGGACAATTCACCCCTCCACTTT
CDR3 protein: CAWNRDNSPLHF
J gene: TRBJ1-6
D gene: -
V gene: TRBV30
clone size: -

CDR3 DNA: TGTGCCAGCAGTTACGTAGATACGCAGTATTTT
CDR3 protein: CASSYVDTQYF
J gene: TRBJ2-3
D gene: -
V gene: TRBV6-6
clone size: -

CDR3 DNA: TGTGCCAGTAATATTGCAAGGGGGAAAAACAATCAGCCCCAGCATTTT
CDR3 protein: CASNIARGKNNQPQHF
J gene: TRBJ1-5
D gene: -
V gene: TRBV19
clone size: -

CDR3 DNA: TGTGCCTGGAGCGTCTTCGGACAGGGGAACACTGAAGCTTTCTTT
CDR3 protein: CAWSVFGQGNTEAFF
J gene: TRBJ1-1
D gene: TRBD1
V gene: TRBV30
clone size: -

CDR3 DNA: TGTGCCAGCAGCCCCCCCGGGGACAGATACACCGGGGAGCTGTTTTTT
CDR3 protein: CASSPPGDRYTGELFF
J gene: TRBJ2-2
D gene: TRBD1
V gene: TRBV7-9
clone size: -

CDR3 DNA: TGTGCCAGCGCGGGACAGGTCGATCAGCCCCAGCATTTT
CDR3 protein: CASAGQVDQPQHF
J gene: TRBJ1-5
D gene: TRBD1
V gene: TRBV6-5
clone size: -

CDR3 DNA: TGTGCCAGCAGCCACAATTCCTGGGGTAGAGGGACTGAAGCTTTCTTT
CDR3 protein: CASSHNSWGRGTEAFF
J gene: TRBJ1-1
D gene: -
V gene: TRBV3-1/TRBV3-2
clone size: few

CDR3 DNA: TGTGCCAGCAGTTCCCCCCAGGGGGCGGGGGCTTTCTTT
CDR3 protein: CASSSPQGAGAFF
J gene: TRBJ1-1
D gene: TRBD1
V gene: TRBV28
clone size: -

CDR3 DNA: TGTGCCAGCAGCTGGCGCGGGTTGTGGGATAATGAGCAGTTCTTC
CDR3 protein: CASSWRGLWDNEQFF
J gene: TRBJ2-1
D gene: -
V gene: TRBV5-5
clone size: -

CDR3 DNA: TGTGCCATCAATCGGGAAGTGGACAATGAGCAGTTCTTC
CDR3 protein: CAINREVDNEQFF
J gene: TRBJ2-1
D gene: -
V gene: TRBV10-3
clone size: -

CDR3 DNA: TGTGCCAGCAGTTTCTCGAATTCACCCCTCCACTTT
CDR3 protein: CASSFSNSPLHF
J gene: TRBJ1-6
D gene: -
V gene: TRBV28
clone size: few

CDR3 DNA: TGTGCCATCGGGGGACTAGCGCGCACAGATACGCAGTATTTT
CDR3 protein: CAIGGLARTDTQYF
J gene: TRBJ2-3
D gene: TRBD2
V gene: TRBV10-3
clone size: -

CDR3 DNA: TGCGCCAGCAGCTTTCGGGAGACCCAGTACTTC
CDR3 protein: CASSFRETQYF
J gene: TRBJ2-5
D gene: -
V gene: TRBV5-1
clone size: few

CDR3 DNA: TGTGCCAGCAGCGGAAGGGGGGGGTACACTGAAGCTTTCTTT
CDR3 protein: CASSGRGGYTEAFF
J gene: TRBJ1-1
D gene: -
V gene: TRBV2
clone size: -

CDR3 DNA: TGTGCCAGCAGCTCCCAGGGGGTTCCCTCCTACGAGCAGTACTTC
CDR3 protein: CASSSQGVPSYEQYF
J gene: TRBJ2-7
D gene: TRBD1
V gene: TRBV7-2
clone size: -

CDR3 DNA: TGTGCCACTACAGAATTACTAGCTTCAGATACGCAGTATTTT
CDR3 protein: CATTELLASDTQYF
J gene: TRBJ2-3
D gene: -
V gene: TRBV19
clone size: -